This TCR beta chain originates from a study of graft-versus-host responses after intestinal transplantation. Study at large: Anti-thymocyte globulin induction was given to all recipients, followed by tacrolimus and steroids for 2 to 4 years. Study-wide results and caveats: Detected in recipient marrow were GvH clones, some of which were first observed in ileum or blood.

A word on this clone: Antigen: not known.

Assay: immunoSEQ multiplex PCR; the TCRdb copy retains only in-frame clones and omits some. The sample lists 110,000 to 150,000 clones, around nine tenths occurring once. V was pared by 7 bases and J by 5 bases, with 14 bases between. Germline V lookup: CDR1 SQVTM, CDR2 ANQGSEA. The CDR3 has 12 amino acids. The chain links TRBV29-1 to TRBJ2-5, with D maybe TRBD1 (7 bases). The TCR originated in a human donor who received an intestinal transplant. The sample was unstimulated CD4+ T cells sorted from spleen or lymph node cells, taken before intestinal transplant. The CDR3 DNA reads as TGCAGCGAACGGACAGGAGGGGAGACCCAGTACTTC. Translating it yields CSERTGGETQYF.